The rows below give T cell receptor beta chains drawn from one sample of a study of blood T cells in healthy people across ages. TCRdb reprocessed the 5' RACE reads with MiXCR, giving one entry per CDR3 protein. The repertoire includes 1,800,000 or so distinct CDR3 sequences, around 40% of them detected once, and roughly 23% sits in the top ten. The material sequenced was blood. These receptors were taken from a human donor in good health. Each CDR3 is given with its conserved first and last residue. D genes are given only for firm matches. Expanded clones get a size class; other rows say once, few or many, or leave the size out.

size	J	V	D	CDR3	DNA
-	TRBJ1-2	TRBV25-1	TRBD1	CAGSEPGQGRGYTF	TGTGCCGGCAGTGAACCGGGACAGGGGAGGGGCTACACCTTC
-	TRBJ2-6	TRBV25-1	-	CASSEAAPAGANVLTF	TGTGCCAGCAGTGAGGCAGCCCCGGCTGGGGCCAACGTCCTGACTTTC
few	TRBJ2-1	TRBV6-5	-	CASSRRSRAFGEQFF	TGTGCCAGCAGTAGACGGTCCAGGGCTTTCGGTGAGCAGTTCTTC
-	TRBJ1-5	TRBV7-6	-	CASSLGEFNQPQHF	TGTGCCAGCAGCTTAGGGGAGTTCAATCAGCCCCAGCATTTT
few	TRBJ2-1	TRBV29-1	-	CSVFEGMSSYNEQFF	TGCAGCGTTTTCGAGGGAATGAGCTCCTACAATGAGCAGTTCTTC
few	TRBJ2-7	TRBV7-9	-	CASSITQVFSYEQYF	TGTGCCAGCAGCATCACCCAGGTGTTCTCCTACGAGCAGTACTTC
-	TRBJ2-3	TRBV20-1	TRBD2	CSARIGSRSSGRLDTQYF	TGCAGTGCTAGAATAGGTTCGAGGTCTAGCGGGAGATTAGATACGCAGTATTTT
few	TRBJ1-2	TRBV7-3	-	CASSSYPKGGANYGYTF	TGTGCCAGCAGCTCCTACCCGAAGGGGGGAGCTAACTATGGCTACACCTTC
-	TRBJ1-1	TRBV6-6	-	CASIGSTEAFF	TGTGCCAGCATCGGGAGCACTGAAGCTTTCTTT
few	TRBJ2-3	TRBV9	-	CASTDGQSSTDTQYF	TGTGCCAGCACCGACGGACAGTCCAGCACAGATACGCAGTATTTT
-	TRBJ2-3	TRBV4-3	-	CASSQEYHGASGDTRYF	TGCGCCAGCAGCCAAGAGTATCACGGGGCCTCCGGGGATACGCGGTATTTT
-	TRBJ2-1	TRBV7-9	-	CASSLGYSIYNEQFF	TGTGCCAGCAGCTTAGGCTACTCAATTTACAATGAGCAGTTCTTC